This T cell receptor (beta chain) was obtained from a study of shared clonotypes between healthy human individuals. Study results and limitations: Clonotypes which were not shared had lower generation probabilities than clonotypes that all four donors shared.

Clones were read by immunoSEQ multiplex PCR, and TCRdb kept only the in-frame ones, dropping some. The table records more than 2 million clones, around 95% of them present only once. Note on this clone: What it binds is not known. At the DNA level, this CDR3 is encoded by other sequences in the same sample as well.

Trimming removed 4 bases from V and 1 base from J; junction bases left unmatched: 0. CDR1 and CDR2 from the germline V gene are GTSNPN and SVGIG (reference sequence). This CDR3 has 13 residues. This receptor was taken from a man aged 18 to 29 in good health. The chain couples TRBV30 to TRBJ2-1; the match to TRBD1 covers 8 bases. Sequencing used naive CD4+ T cells sorted from blood. The subset here: CD45RA+ positively selected. The CDR3 region is CAWNRGSYNEQFF. The CDR3 DNA reads TGTGCCTGGAACAGGGGGTCCTACAATGAGCAGTTCTTC.